This T cell receptor beta chain was sequenced for a study of T-cell reconstitution after alpha-beta-depleted transplantation in children. Findings of the study overall: The main origin of T-cell counts and diversity one year after transplant was newly produced T cells. Surviving recipient T cells and thymic progenitors produced the high day-60 TCRbeta diversity seen in some patients. As was reported, about two months after transplant, alpha-beta T cells came from several hundred expanded graft clones.

Concerning this clonotype: Its antigen is not known.

The TCRbeta library incorporated unique molecular identifiers. One entry per CDR3 protein, called by TCRdb with MiXCR from the PCR reads. The sample shows roughly 570,000 distinct CDR3 sequences, 25% to 30% of them seen only once. With 2 bases clipped from V and 4 bases from J, the junction kept 12 bases outside the gene matches. This CDR3 contains 18 residues. Per the germline V gene, CDR1 is LGHDT and CDR2 is YNNKEL (reference sequence). This TCR was recovered from a boy in the first two years of life with Wiskott-Aldrich syndrome, due to receive a stem cell transplant. The specimen was PBMCs, collected before TCRalphabeta/CD19-depleted stem cell transplant. This chain uses TRBV3-1 with TRBJ2-3; 10 bases agree with TRBD2. The CDR3 reads CASSQSASGSVKADTQYF. In nucleotides, the CDR3 is TGTGCCAGCAGCCAAAGCGCTAGCGGGAGTGTAAAGGCAGATACGCAGTATTTT.